The clone carrying this TCR beta chain was recorded only once. This CDR3 contains 13 residues. Germline V lookup: CDR1 MNHEY, CDR2 SVGAGI. Trimming pared 0 bases from V and 8 bases from J, leaving 10 bases between. The data were obtained in a study of blood T cell repertoires in COVID-19. Study summary: The United States, Italy and Spain supplied acute and convalescent COVID-19 samples.

The protocol was immunoSEQ multiplex PCR, while the TCRdb copy is restricted to in-frame clones and leaves out a portion. Of under 150,000 clones in the sample, roughly 83% are singletons; the top ten hold over 1.1%. Sequencing was done on a sample of peripheral blood. This receptor was obtained from a man aged 60 to 69 with acute or convalescent COVID-19. The chain links TRBV6-5 to TRBJ1-2; no reliable D call. CDR3 protein: CASSYSRPGGYTF. CDR3 DNA: TGTGCCAGCAGTTACTCGAGGCCTGGAGGCTACACCTTC.